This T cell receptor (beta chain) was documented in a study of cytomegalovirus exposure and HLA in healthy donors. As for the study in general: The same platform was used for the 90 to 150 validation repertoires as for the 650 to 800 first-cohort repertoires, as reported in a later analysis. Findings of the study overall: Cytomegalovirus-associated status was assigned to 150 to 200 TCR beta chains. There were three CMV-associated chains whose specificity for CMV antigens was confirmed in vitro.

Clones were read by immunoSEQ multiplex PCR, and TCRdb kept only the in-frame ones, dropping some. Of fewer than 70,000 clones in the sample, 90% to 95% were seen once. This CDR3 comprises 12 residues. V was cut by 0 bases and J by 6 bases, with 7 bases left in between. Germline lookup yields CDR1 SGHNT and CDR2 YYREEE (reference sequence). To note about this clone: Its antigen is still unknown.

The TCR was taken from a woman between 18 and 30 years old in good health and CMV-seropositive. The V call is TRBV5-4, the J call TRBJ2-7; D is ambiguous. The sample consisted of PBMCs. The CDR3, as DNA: TGTGCCAGCAGCTTGGGAGGTGGCGAGCAGTACTTC. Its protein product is CASSLGGGEQYF.